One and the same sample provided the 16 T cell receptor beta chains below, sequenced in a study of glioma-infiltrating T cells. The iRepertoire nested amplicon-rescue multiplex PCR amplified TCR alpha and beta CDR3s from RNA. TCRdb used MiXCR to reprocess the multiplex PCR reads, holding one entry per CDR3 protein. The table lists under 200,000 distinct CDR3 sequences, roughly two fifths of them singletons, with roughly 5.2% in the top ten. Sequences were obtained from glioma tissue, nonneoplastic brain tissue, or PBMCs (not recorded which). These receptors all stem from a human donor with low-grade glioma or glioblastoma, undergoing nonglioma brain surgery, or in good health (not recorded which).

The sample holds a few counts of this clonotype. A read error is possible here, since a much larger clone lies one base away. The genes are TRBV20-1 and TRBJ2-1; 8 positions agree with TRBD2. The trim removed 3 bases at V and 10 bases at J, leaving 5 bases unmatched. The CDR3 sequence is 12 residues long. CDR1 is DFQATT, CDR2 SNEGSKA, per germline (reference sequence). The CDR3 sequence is CSASREGYEQFF. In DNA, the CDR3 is TGCAGTGCTAGTCGGGAGGGCTACGAGCAGTTCTTC.

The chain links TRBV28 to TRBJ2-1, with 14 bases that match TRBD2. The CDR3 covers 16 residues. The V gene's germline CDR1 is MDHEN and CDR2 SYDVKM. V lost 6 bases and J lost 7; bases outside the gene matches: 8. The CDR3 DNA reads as TGTGCCAGCAGGCTCAGGGGACTAGCGGGAGTGAATGAGCAGTTCTTC. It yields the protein CASRLRGLAGVNEQFF. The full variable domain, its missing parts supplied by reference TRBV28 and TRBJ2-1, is DVKVTQSSRYLVKRTGEKVFLECVQDMDHENMFWYRQDPGLGLRLIYFSYDVKMKEKGDIPEGYSVSREKKERFSLILESASTNQTSMYLCASRLRGLAGVNEQFFGPGTRLTVL.

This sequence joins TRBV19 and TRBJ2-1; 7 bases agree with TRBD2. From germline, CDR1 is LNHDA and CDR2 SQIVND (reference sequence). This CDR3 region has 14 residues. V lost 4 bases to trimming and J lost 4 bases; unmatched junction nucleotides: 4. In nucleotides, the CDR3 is TGTGCCAGTAGTACTACCGGGAGGTACAATGAGCAGTTCTTC. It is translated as CASSTTGRYNEQFF.

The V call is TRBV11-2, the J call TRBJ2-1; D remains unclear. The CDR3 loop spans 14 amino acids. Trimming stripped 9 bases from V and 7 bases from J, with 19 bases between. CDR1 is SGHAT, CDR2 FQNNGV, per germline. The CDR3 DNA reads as TGTGCCAGAACCTTCCCCCGCGGAAGAAATGAGCAGTTCTTC. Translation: CARTFPRGRNEQFF.

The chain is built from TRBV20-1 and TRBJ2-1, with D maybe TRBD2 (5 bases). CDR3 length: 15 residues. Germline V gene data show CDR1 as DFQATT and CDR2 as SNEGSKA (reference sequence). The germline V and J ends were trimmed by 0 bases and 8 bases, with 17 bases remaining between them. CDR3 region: CSARDPRTGVDEQFF. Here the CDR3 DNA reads TGCAGTGCTAGAGATCCGAGGACTGGCGTGGATGAGCAGTTCTTC.

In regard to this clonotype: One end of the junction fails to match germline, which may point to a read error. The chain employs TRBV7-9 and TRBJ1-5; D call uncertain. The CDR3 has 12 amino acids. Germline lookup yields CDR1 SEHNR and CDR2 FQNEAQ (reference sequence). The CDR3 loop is CACSLDNQPQHF. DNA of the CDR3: TGTGCCTGCAGCTTAGATAATCAGCCCCAGCATTTT.

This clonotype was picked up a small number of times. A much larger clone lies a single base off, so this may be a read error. CDR3 nucleotides: TGTGCCAGCAGTGAAGCGTGTTGGGACAGGGACTACGAGCAGTACTTC. Its translation is CASSEACWDRDYEQYF. The chain is built from TRBV6-1 and TRBJ2-7, with TRBD1 matching over 9 bases. CDR3 size: 16 residues. J lost 3 bases, V lost 0 bases, and 6 bases had no gene match. Germline values: CDR1 MNHNS, CDR2 SASEGT.

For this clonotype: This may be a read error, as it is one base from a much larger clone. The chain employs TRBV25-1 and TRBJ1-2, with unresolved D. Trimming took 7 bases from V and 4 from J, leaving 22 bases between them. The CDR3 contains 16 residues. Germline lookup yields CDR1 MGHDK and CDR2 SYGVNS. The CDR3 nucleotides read TGTGCCAGCACAGACGGCTCCCTAGCTGTACCCTATGGCTACACCTTC. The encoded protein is CASTDGSLAVPYGYTF.

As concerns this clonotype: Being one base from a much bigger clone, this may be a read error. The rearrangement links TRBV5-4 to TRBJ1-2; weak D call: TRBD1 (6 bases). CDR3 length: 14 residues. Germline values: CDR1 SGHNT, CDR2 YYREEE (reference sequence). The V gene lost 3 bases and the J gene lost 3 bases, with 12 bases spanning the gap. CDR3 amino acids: CASSYGTNDYGYTF. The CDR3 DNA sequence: TGTGCCAGCAGCTACGGGACAAACGACTATGGCTACACCTTC.

The CDR3 loop reads CASRFPLTDTQYF. As DNA, the CDR3 is TGCGCCAGCAGATTCCCCCTCACAGATACGCAGTATTTT. This rearrangement joins TRBV5-1 to TRBJ2-3; D ambiguous. Trimming stripped 5 bases from V and 2 bases from J, with 9 bases between. Germline CDR1 and CDR2: SGHRS and YFSETQ. The CDR3 is 13 amino acids.

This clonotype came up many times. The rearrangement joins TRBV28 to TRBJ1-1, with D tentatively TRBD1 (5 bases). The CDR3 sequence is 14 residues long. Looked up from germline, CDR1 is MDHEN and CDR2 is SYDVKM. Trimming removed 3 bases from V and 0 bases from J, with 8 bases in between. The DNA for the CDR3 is TGTGCCAGCAGTTTTTCAGGGATGAACACTGAAGCTTTCTTT. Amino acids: CASSFSGMNTEAFF.

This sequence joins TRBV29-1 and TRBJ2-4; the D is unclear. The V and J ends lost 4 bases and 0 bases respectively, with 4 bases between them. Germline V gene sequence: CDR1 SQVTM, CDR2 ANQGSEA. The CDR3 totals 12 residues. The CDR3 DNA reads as TGCAGCGTTGCCTTAGCCAAAAACATTCAGTACTTC. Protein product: CSVALAKNIQYF.

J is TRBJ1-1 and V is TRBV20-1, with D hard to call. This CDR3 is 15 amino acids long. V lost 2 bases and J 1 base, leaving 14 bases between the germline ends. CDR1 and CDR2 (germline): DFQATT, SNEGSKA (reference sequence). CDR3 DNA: TGCAGTGCTAGACCTAGCCACATGGCGAACACTGAAGCTTTCTTT. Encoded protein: CSARPSHMANTEAFF.

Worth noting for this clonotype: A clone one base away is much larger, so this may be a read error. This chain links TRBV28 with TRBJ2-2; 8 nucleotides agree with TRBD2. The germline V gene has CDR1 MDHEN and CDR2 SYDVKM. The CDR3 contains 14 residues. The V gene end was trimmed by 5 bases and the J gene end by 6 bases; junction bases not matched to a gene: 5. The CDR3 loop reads CASSTGLVAGELFF. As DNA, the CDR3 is TGTGCCAGCAGTACGGGACTAGTGGCCGGGGAGCTGTTTTTT.

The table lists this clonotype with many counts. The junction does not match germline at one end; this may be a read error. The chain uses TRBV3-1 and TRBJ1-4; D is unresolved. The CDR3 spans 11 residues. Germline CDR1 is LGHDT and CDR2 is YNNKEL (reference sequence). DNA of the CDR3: TGCGCCAGCAGCCAAGAACGAAAACTGTTTTTT. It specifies CASSQERKLFF.

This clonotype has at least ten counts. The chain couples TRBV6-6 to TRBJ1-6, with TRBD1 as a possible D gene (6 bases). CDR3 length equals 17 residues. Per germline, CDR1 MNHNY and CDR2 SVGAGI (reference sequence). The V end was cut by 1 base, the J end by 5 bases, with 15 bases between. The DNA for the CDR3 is TGTGCCAGCAGTTACTATCCCCCGGGACAAGATAATTCACCCCTCCACTTT. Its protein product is CASSYYPPGQDNSPLHF.